These 6 T cell receptor beta chains originate from one sample sequenced in a study of T cell clusters in autoimmune cytopenias (dated by TCRdb to about 2019). Each sample's TRB amplification started from roughly 240 ng of peripheral blood genomic DNA, which corresponds to 38,000 or so genome equivalents. Sequencing relied on an Illumina MiSeq. TRB rearrangements were amplified by multiplex PCR following a touch-down protocol, with the TRB-A and TRB-B primer pools mixed in one tube. Each entry corresponds to one CDR3 protein sequence from reads that TCRdb reprocessed, and DNA is not given. The sample table gives around 7,200 distinct CDR3 sequences. 20% to 25% of the sample lies in the top ten. These data were also filed under a second study, of T cell repertoires in aging, cancer and after chemotherapy.

Sequenced sample: peripheral blood. These receptors all come from a human donor in good health.

The rearrangement links TRBV18 to TRBJ2-3; the TCRdb call, TRBD2, lacks DNA for checking. The CDR3 consists of 17 residues. CDR1 and CDR2 (germline): KGHSH, LQKENI. CDR3 protein: CASSRNYGTSETDTQYF.

The chain employs TRBV6-2 or TRBV6-3 and TRBJ1-1; TCRdb proposes TRBD1, but this gene call is untestable without DNA. Germline V gene sequence: CDR1 MNHEY, CDR2 SVGEGT. The CDR3 contains 12 residues. The CDR3 reads CASRPDRSEAFF.

In terms of frequency, this clonotype is medium-sized (0.01 to 0.1%). The J gene is TRBJ1-4, the V gene TRBV12-3 or TRBV12-4. CDR3 size: 13 residues. CDR3 in amino acids: CASSLSGSEKLFF.

V and J are TRBV18 and TRBJ2-5. The CDR3 runs 13 residues. CDR1 and CDR2 (germline): KGHSH, LQKENI. CDR3 sequence reads: CASQQTTQETQYF.

The chain couples TRBV5-4 to TRBJ1-1. The CDR3 is 13 amino acids. The germline CDR1 and CDR2 sequences are SGHNT and YYREEE (reference sequence). The CDR3 sequence is CASSFDGNTEAFF.

The chain couples TRBV19 to TRBJ1-5; the TRBD1 assignment by TCRdb is unverifiable without DNA. Germline loops: CDR1 LNHDA, CDR2 SQIVND (reference sequence). The CDR3 is made up of 15 amino acids. The CDR3 region is CASSQARQGGQPQHF.